This TCR beta chain was captured in a study of cytomegalovirus exposure and HLA in healthy donors. Primers included in the PCR were 60 Vbeta and 13 Jbeta primers. Clones were sequenced by immunoSEQ multiplex PCR, and TCRdb holds only the in-frame ones, with some missing. The sample carries around 150,000 clones, 60% to 80% recorded once. This CDR3 comprises 13 residues. The V gene end was trimmed by 7 bases and the J gene end by 6 bases; junction bases not matched to a gene: 9. Germline lookup yields CDR1 SQVTM and CDR2 ANQGSEA. The chain links TRBV29-1 to TRBJ2-5, with TRBD2 matching over 9 bases. The sequencing sample was made of PBMCs. This receptor was obtained from a woman aged 40 to 50 in good health and CMV-seronegative. In DNA, the CDR3 is TGCAGCGCAGGGACTAGCCTTACCCAGACCCAGTACTTC. Amino acids: CSAGTSLTQTQYF.